The entry below gives a single T cell receptor (beta chain) sequence along with its context. The antigen remains unidentified. The data were obtained in a study of cytomegalovirus exposure and HLA in healthy donors. Looking at the study overall: About 85 million unique TCR sequences came from HLA-typed donors in an early release.

Among the donors, all were healthy bone marrow donors. PCR used 60 Vbeta primers and 13 Jbeta primers. The assay was immunoSEQ multiplex PCR, and TCRdb's table has in-frame clones only and misses some. The sample lists under 200,000 clones; 75% to 85% were seen once. Findings and limits, study-wide: Later analysis showed TCR association rates varying by HLA locus, highest for DRB1 and lowest for HLA-C. HLA allele associations emerged for around 16,000 TCR beta sequences in a later analysis, at 0.05 false discovery rate.

After removal of 5 bases from V and 3 bases from J, the junction contained 3 bases not matched to a gene. There are 15 residues in the CDR3. Germline V gene sequence: CDR1 SEHNR, CDR2 FQNEAQ (reference sequence). The TCR comes from a male donor in good health and CMV-seropositive. The chain links TRBV7-9 to TRBJ2-7; 14 bases fit TRBD2. Sequencing used PBMCs. This CDR3 is CASSPGLAGGYEQYF. CDR3 DNA sequence: TGTGCCAGCAGCCCCGGACTAGCGGGAGGCTACGAGCAGTACTTC.